Following are 5 T cell receptor beta chains from one sample sequenced in a study of blood T cells in healthy people across ages. For the second PCR, which ran for about 6 to 11 cycles, a sample-barcoded 5' primer and a J-beta primer mix were used. A single record per CDR3 protein comes from TCRdb applying MiXCR to the 5' RACE reads. Of approximately 800,000 distinct CDR3 sequences in the sample, 35% to 60% were seen once. Sequenced sample: blood. All receptors come from a man at least 80 years old in good health.

This clonotype has a count of ten or more. V is TRBV6-5 and J is TRBJ2-3, with 10 bases lining up with TRBD1. The V and J ends lost 4 bases and 0 bases, in that order; junction bases with no gene match: 10. The CDR3 length is 18 residues. Germline-derived CDR1 and CDR2 are MNHEY and SVGAGI. The CDR3 sequence is CASSLGDRGFPSTDTQYF. The CDR3 nucleotides are TGTGCCAGCAGTTTGGGGGACAGGGGTTTCCCAAGCACAGATACGCAGTATTTT.

A remark on this clonotype: This may be a read error, as it is one base from a much larger clone. The chain combines TRBV29-1 with TRBJ2-7, with D perhaps matching TRBD2 (5 bases). The CDR3 runs 14 residues. V lost 3 bases and J 7 bases, leaving 19 bases between the germline ends. Looked up from germline, CDR1 is SQVTM and CDR2 is ANQGSEA. CDR3 DNA: TGCAGCGTTGATCCCGGGATCTCCTACAATGAGCAGTACTTC. Translation gives CSVDPGISYNEQYF.

The V call is TRBV7-8, the J call TRBJ2-7; the match to TRBD2 covers 14 bases. The CDR3 loop spans 16 amino acids. Germline V CDR1 and CDR2: SGHVS, FQNEAQ. CDR3 region: CAGSSRGLAGGYEQYF. The CDR3 coding sequence is TGTGCTGGCAGCTCTCGCGGACTAGCGGGAGGATACGAGCAGTACTTC.

As for this clonotype: Germline and junction disagree at one end, which may indicate a read error. CDR3 amino acids: CASANLAGETETQYF. The DNA of the CDR3 is TGCGCCAGCGCGAACTTAGCGGGAGAGACGGAGACCCAGTACTTT. The chain has TRBV5-1 and TRBJ2-5; 9 bases match TRBD2. This CDR3 has 15 amino acids. Germline CDR1 is SGHRS and CDR2 is YFSETQ.

This clonotype was counted only a few times. V usage is TRBV11-3 and J usage is TRBJ2-4; 12 nucleotides agree with TRBD1. The V segment lost 6 bases and the J segment 1 base; nucleotides outside the gene matches: 13. The germline V gene has CDR1 SGHNT and CDR2 YENEEA. The CDR3 contains 19 residues. The CDR3 sequence: CASSWPGQGAFLAKNIQYF. In DNA, the CDR3 is TGTGCCAGCAGTTGGCCGGGACAGGGGGCGTTTTTGGCCAAAAACATTCAGTACTTC.